The 19 T cell receptor beta chains below were found in one sample sequenced in a study of low-dose radiotherapy and immunotherapy resistance in tumors. TRAV and TRBV primers primed cDNA for both TCRalpha and TCRbeta. A roughly 20-cycle PCR with a constant-region primer and V-primer adapter amplified TCRs. From the reads, TCRdb called clonotypes with MiXCR, one entry per CDR3 protein. The data contain under 70,000 distinct CDR3 sequences, about 25% of them singletons. Time point defined: before trial treatment. This sample comprised PBMCs, obtained before treatment. Receptor source: a male donor with prostate cancer.

This clonotype was detected ten times or more. Being one base from a much bigger clone, this may be a read error. The chain employs TRBV5-1 and TRBJ2-7, with a possible D match to TRBD2 (6 bases). CDR1 and CDR2 (germline): SGHRS, YFSETQ. This CDR3 is 13 amino acids long. The CDR3 bases are TGCGCCAGCAGCCCCCGGGAGCATTACGAGCGGTACTTC. Its translation: CASSPREHYERYF.

This clonotype was recorded at least ten times. This sequence joins TRBV28 and TRBJ1-5, with 8 bases that match TRBD1. The V and J ends lost 8 bases and 6 bases, in that order; junction bases with no gene match: 9. The CDR3 contains 14 residues. Germline assignment: CDR1 MDHEN and CDR2 SYDVKM. CDR3 amino acids: CASRKTGVSQPQHF. In nucleotides, the CDR3 is TGTGCCAGCCGTAAGACAGGGGTAAGTCAGCCCCAGCATTTT.

Many counts were recorded for this clonotype. The chain has TRBV9 and TRBJ2-7, with 7 bases identical to TRBD2. This CDR3 is 15 amino acids long. J gave up 3 bases and V 0 bases, and 6 bases lay outside the gene matches. From germline, CDR1 is SGDLS and CDR2 YYNGEE. Here the CDR3 reads CASSVAPGGDYEQYF. The CDR3 coding sequence is TGTGCCAGCAGCGTAGCCCCGGGAGGCGACTACGAGCAGTACTTC. The full variable domain, rest sourced from reference TRBV9 and TRBJ2-7, is DSGVTQTPKHLITATGQRVTLRCSPRSGDLSVYWYQQSLDQGLQFLIQYYNGEERAKGNILERFSAQQFPDLHSELNLSSLELGDSALYFCASSVAPGGDYEQYFGPGTRLTVT.

At least ten counts were recorded for this clonotype. The V call is TRBV29-1, the J call TRBJ1-1; 9 nucleotides line up with TRBD1. CDR1 and CDR2 (germline): SQVTM, ANQGSEA. The junction had 8 bases not matched to a gene; V was cut back by 4 bases and J by 5 bases. The length of the CDR3 is 14 residues. The CDR3 loop is CSVVRDRDATEAFF. The CDR3, as DNA: TGCAGCGTTGTCCGGGACAGGGATGCGACTGAAGCTTTCTTT.

The chain uses TRBV28 and TRBJ2-7; TRBD2 matches 8 bases. J lost 4 bases, V lost 6 bases, and 8 bases had no gene match. The CDR3 totals 14 residues. The germline V gene has CDR1 MDHEN and CDR2 SYDVKM. The CDR3 DNA reads as TGTGCCAGCAGCTCCGGACTAGCCGGGTACGAGCAGTACTTC. This codes for CASSSGLAGYEQYF.

Concerning this clonotype: Sequence at one end of the junction differs from germline and may be a read error. The chain recombines TRBV27 with TRBJ2-3, with no clear D. The CDR3 loop spans 14 amino acids. Germline assignment: CDR1 MNHEY and CDR2 SMNVEV (reference sequence). The CDR3 bases are TGTGCCTGCAGTTTACGAGGCTATTTCTATACGCAGTATTTT. This codes for CACSLRGYFYTQYF.

This clonotype appeared many times. This chain uses TRBV7-9 with TRBJ2-7, with D possibly being TRBD1 (6 bases). V gave up 5 bases and J gave up 1 base, with 12 bases separating them. CDR3 length: 14 residues. CDR1 and CDR2 (germline): SEHNR, FQNEAQ (reference sequence). CDR3 protein: CASSKGHVSYEQYF. The CDR3 nucleotides are TGTGCCAGCAGCAAGGGACATGTTTCCTACGAGCAGTACTTC.

The chain has TRBV18 and TRBJ2-2; D remains unclear. Trimming took 4 bases from V and 2 from J, leaving 17 bases between them. Germline V lookup: CDR1 KGHSH, CDR2 LQKENI. This CDR3 has 17 residues. The CDR3 coding sequence is TGTGCCAGCTCACTCTCCCGGGTACCAGAAAACACCGGGGAGCTGTTTTTT. Protein product: CASSLSRVPENTGELFF.

This clonotype was detected only a few times. The chain combines TRBV5-1 with TRBJ2-5; D gene uncertain. The CDR3 covers 15 residues. Germline-derived CDR1 and CDR2 are SGHRS and YFSETQ. Trimming took 6 bases from V and 4 from J, leaving 19 bases between them. The CDR3 reads CASTPMSTLRETQYF. The CDR3 DNA is TGCGCCAGCACCCCTATGAGTACTTTGAGAGAGACCCAGTACTTC.

V is TRBV2 and J is TRBJ2-1; no definite D call. Germline assignment: CDR1 SNHLY and CDR2 FYNNEI. The CDR3 extends over 13 amino acids. The germline V and J ends were trimmed by 11 bases and 9 bases, with 20 bases remaining between them. CDR3 sequence: CAARPLSGTEQFF. The CDR3 DNA sequence: TGTGCCGCCAGGCCCTTATCGGGTACTGAGCAGTTCTTC. The entire variable domain, with the rest obtained from reference TRBV2 and TRBJ2-1, is as follows: EPEVTQTPSHQVTQMGQEVILRCVPISNHLYFYWYRQILGQKVEFLVSFYNNEISEKSEIFDDQFSVERPDGSNFTLKIRSTKLEDSAMYFCAARPLSGTEQFFGPGTRLTVL.

This clonotype was detected ten times or more. The rearrangement links TRBV24-1 to TRBJ2-1; 9 bases fit TRBD2. CDR1 is KGHDR, CDR2 SFDVKD, per germline. V was pared by 7 bases and J by 9 bases, with 12 bases of the junction left unmatched. The CDR3 runs to 15 residues. CDR3: CATSYSGSGLVEQFF. CDR3 nucleotides: TGTGCCACCAGCTATAGCGGGAGTGGTTTGGTTGAGCAGTTCTTC.

This clonotype was seen more than once but under ten times. This rearrangement joins TRBV5-4 to TRBJ2-5; D not certain. Trimming pared 5 bases from V and 1 base from J, leaving 12 bases between. Germline V gene sequence: CDR1 SGHNT, CDR2 YYREEE (reference sequence). CDR3 length: 14 amino acids. Written as DNA, the CDR3 is TGTGCCAGCAGTCCTGGTGGCAGCCAAGAGACCCAGTACTTC. It codes for CASSPGGSQETQYF.

This clonotype was detected many times. This sequence joins TRBV6-5 and TRBJ2-7; 12 nucleotides line up with TRBD2. Germline V CDR1 and CDR2: MNHEY, SVGAGI. With 5 bases clipped from V and 6 bases from J, the junction kept 5 bases outside the gene matches. This CDR3 is 14 amino acids long. DNA of the CDR3: TGTGCCAGCAGTAGACTAGCGGGAGTTCCCGAGCAGTACTTC. Its translation is CASSRLAGVPEQYF.

This clonotype was observed at least ten times. The chain joins TRBV2 to TRBJ2-7; 10 bases agree with TRBD1. V lost 6 bases to trimming and J lost 7 bases; unmatched junction nucleotides: 9. Germline CDR1 reads SNHLY; CDR2 reads FYNNEI. The CDR3 loop spans 14 amino acids. CDR3: CASRTTGGRPEQYF. The CDR3 region has the DNA TGTGCCAGCAGGACGACAGGGGGCAGACCAGAGCAGTACTTC.

This clonotype came up many times. The genes are TRBV20-1 and TRBJ1-5; D may be TRBD1 (5 bases). The V and J ends lost 4 bases and 2 bases respectively, with 12 bases between them. Germline loops: CDR1 DFQATT, CDR2 SNEGSKA (reference sequence). CDR3 size: 14 residues. CDR3 residues: CSATGRGGNQPQHF. In DNA, the CDR3 is TGCAGTGCTACGGGGAGGGGTGGCAATCAGCCCCAGCATTTT.

This clonotype occurred many times. The chain joins TRBV4-2 to TRBJ2-2; the D is unclear. V lost 8 bases and J lost 1, with 8 bases in between. Looked up from germline, CDR1 is LGHNA and CDR2 is YNFKEQ. The CDR3 loop spans 13 amino acids. The CDR3 DNA reads as TGTGCCAGCTCTAAAGGGAACACCGGGGAGCTGTTTTTT. It encodes CASSKGNTGELFF.

This clonotype was seen at least ten times. The CDR3 spells CSVDLLGGAYNEQFF. CDR3 sequence (DNA): TGCAGCGTTGATCTGCTCGGAGGGGCCTACAATGAGCAGTTCTTC. The chain recombines TRBV29-1 with TRBJ2-1; tentatively, D is TRBD2 (6 bases). The CDR3 consists of 15 residues. The V and J ends lost 3 bases and 2 bases respectively, with 14 bases between them. Germline V gene data show CDR1 as SQVTM and CDR2 as ANQGSEA.

The rearrangement joins TRBV2 to TRBJ2-1; D call uncertain. V was pared by 8 bases and J by 8 bases, with 19 bases between. The CDR3 has 14 residues. The germline V gene encodes CDR1 SNHLY and CDR2 FYNNEI. CDR3 loop: CASVKTGKIDEQFF. The CDR3 nucleotides are TGTGCCAGCGTAAAGACTGGGAAAATCGATGAGCAGTTCTTC.

At least ten counts were recorded for this clonotype. The gene calls are TRBV7-3 and TRBJ1-1; D is possibly TRBD1 (5 bases). Per germline, CDR1 SGHTA and CDR2 FQGTGA. The length of the CDR3 is 15 residues. Trimming removed 4 bases at V and 2 bases at J, with 14 bases between. CDR3 DNA sequence: TGTGCCAGCAGCTCGGCGGGGCGAACTAACACTGAAGCTTTCTTT. Encoded protein: CASSSAGRTNTEAFF. Supplemented by reference TRBV7-3 and TRBJ1-1, the full variable domain reads GAGVSQTPSNKVTEKGKYVELRCDPISGHTALYWYRQSLGQGPEFLIYFQGTGAADDSGLPNDRFFAVRPEGSVSTLKIQRTERGDSAVYLCASSSAGRTNTEAFFGQGTRLTVV.